The rows below give T cell receptor beta chains drawn from one sample of a study of shared clonotypes between healthy human individuals. This table comes from immunoSEQ multiplex PCR, and its TCRdb copy is limited to in-frame clones, with some not included. This table holds approximately 1.1 million clones, around 78% found once. The sequenced sample consisted of memory CD4+ T cells from PBMCs. These receptors came from a man aged 18 to 35 in good health. Some clones in this sample may be carry-over from other donors' samples. Both conserved end residues are part of each CDR3. The D gene is left open where the match is weak. For some rows the clone size is stated as once, few or many, or as a class when expanded; others skip it.

v_gene	abundance	d_gene	j_gene	CDR3aa	CDR3nt
TRBV19	NA	NA	TRBJ1-5	CASTPRALSNQPQHF	TGTGCCAGTACCCCCCGTGCCCTGAGCAATCAGCCCCAGCATTTT
TRBV6-4	NA	NA	TRBJ1-4	CASSDSLPPTNEKLFF	TGTGCCAGCAGTGACTCGTTACCACCAACTAATGAAAAACTGTTTTTT
TRBV5-1	many	NA	TRBJ1-3	CASSATTAAGNTIYF	TGCGCCAGCAGCGCGACGACTGCGGCTGGAAACACCATATATTTT
TRBV5-1	NA	NA	TRBJ2-1	CASSLNLVSSYNEQFF	TGCGCCAGCAGCTTAAACTTGGTGAGCTCCTACAATGAGCAGTTCTTC
TRBV6-1	NA	NA	TRBJ1-1	CASSPRGYTEAFF	TGTGCCAGCAGTCCCAGGGGATACACTGAAGCTTTCTTT
TRBV5-1	once	TRBD2	TRBJ2-2	CASSPFLVSGRDTGELFF	TGCGCCAGCAGCCCATTTTTGGTCAGCGGGAGAGACACCGGGGAGCTGTTTTTT
TRBV6-1	NA	NA	TRBJ1-3	CASDSRSGNTIYF	TGTGCCAGTGACAGTCGCTCTGGAAACACCATATATTTT
TRBV7-9	NA	NA	TRBJ2-5	CASSSPMAALNQETQYF	TGTGCCAGCAGCTCCCCCATGGCAGCGTTAAACCAAGAGACCCAGTACTTC
TRBV4-2	NA	NA	TRBJ1-2	CASSQDGGFRQAYGYTF	TGTGCCAGCAGCCAAGATGGGGGTTTTCGGCAGGCCTATGGCTACACCTTC
TRBV28	few	TRBD2	TRBJ2-1	CASGSHSGADNEQFF	TGTGCCAGCGGGTCCCATAGCGGGGCGGACAATGAGCAGTTCTTC
TRBV28	once	NA	TRBJ2-6	CASSFSRISGANVLTF	TGTGCCAGCAGTTTTAGTAGAATCTCTGGGGCCAACGTCCTGACTTTC
TRBV2	NA	TRBD1	TRBJ2-4	CASSEDRGDIQYF	TGTGCCAGCAGCGAGGACAGGGGAGACATTCAGTACTTC
TRBV4-3	NA	NA	TRBJ1-2	CASSRVGEGYTF	TGCGCCAGCAGCCGCGTGGGCGAGGGCTACACCTTC
TRBV6-1	few	NA	TRBJ2-7	CASSWDGTYEQYF	TGTGCCAGCAGTTGGGACGGGACCTACGAGCAGTACTTC
TRBV10-3	NA	NA	TRBJ2-1	CAISESREAYNEQFF	TGTGCCATCAGCGAGAGTAGGGAGGCGTACAATGAGCAGTTCTTC
TRBV5-4	NA	TRBD1	TRBJ1-5	CASSLFGQGGSQHF	TGTGCCAGCAGCTTGTTTGGACAGGGAGGGTCCCAGCATTTT
TRBV5-1	NA	NA	TRBJ2-5	CASTPGSLGETQYF	TGCGCCAGCACCCCCGGGTCCTTGGGGGAGACCCAGTACTTC
TRBV10-3	few	TRBD2	TRBJ2-1	CAISELGLEVDEQFF	TGTGCCATCAGTGAGCTGGGACTAGAGGTCGATGAGCAGTTCTTC
TRBV4-1	NA	NA	TRBJ2-7	CASSQAPLVSYEQYF	TGCGCCAGCAGCCAAGCCCCACTAGTCTCCTACGAGCAGTACTTC
TRBV4-3	NA	TRBD2	TRBJ2-1	CASSQELAKSVSSYNEQFF	TGCGCCAGCAGCCAAGAACTAGCGAAGAGTGTTAGCTCCTACAATGAGCAGTTCTTC
TRBV7-2	NA	NA	TRBJ1-1	CASRPWTVNTEAFF	TGTGCCAGCAGACCGTGGACGGTGAACACTGAAGCTTTCTTT
TRBV6-5	NA	TRBD2	TRBJ2-1	CASSYVSGGTKQFF	TGTGCCAGCAGTTACGTGTCGGGAGGGACTAAGCAGTTCTTC
TRBV30	NA	NA	TRBJ1-1	CAWSAANTEAFF	TGTGCCTGGAGCGCAGCGAACACTGAAGCTTTCTTT
TRBV5-1	NA	TRBD1	TRBJ2-3	CASSPGQSTDTQYF	TGCGCCAGCAGCCCGGGACAGAGCACAGATACGCAGTATTTT
TRBV6-6	NA	NA	TRBJ2-7	CASSYEGNYEQYF	TGTGCCAGCAGTTACGAGGGAAACTACGAGCAGTACTTC
TRBV28	NA	NA	TRBJ1-1	CASSFVPWLLNTEAFF	TGTGCCAGCAGTTTCGTACCTTGGCTGTTGAACACTGAAGCTTTCTTT
TRBV19	NA	NA	TRBJ2-2	CASTPPDRSRTGELFF	TGTGCCAGTACCCCCCCCGACAGGTCCCGCACCGGGGAGCTGTTTTTT
TRBV30	NA	NA	TRBJ1-2	CAWSVGHRDSGYTF	TGTGCCTGGAGTGTAGGTCACAGGGACTCTGGCTACACCTTC
TRBV4-2	NA	NA	TRBJ2-5	CASSQDLTGETQYF	TGTGCCAGCAGCCAAGATTTGACGGGAGAGACCCAGTACTTC
TRBV5-1	NA	NA	TRBJ2-2	CASSPDLVGTGELFF	TGCGCCAGCAGCCCGGATCTAGTAGGCACCGGGGAGCTGTTTTTT
TRBV2	NA	NA	TRBJ2-7	CASSPGLGAEQYF	TGTGCCAGCAGCCCGGGCCTGGGGGCCGAGCAGTACTTC
TRBV5-8	NA	NA	TRBJ2-7	CASSLDGSVSLEQYF	TGTGCCAGCAGCTTGGACGGGAGTGTGAGTCTGGAGCAGTACTTC